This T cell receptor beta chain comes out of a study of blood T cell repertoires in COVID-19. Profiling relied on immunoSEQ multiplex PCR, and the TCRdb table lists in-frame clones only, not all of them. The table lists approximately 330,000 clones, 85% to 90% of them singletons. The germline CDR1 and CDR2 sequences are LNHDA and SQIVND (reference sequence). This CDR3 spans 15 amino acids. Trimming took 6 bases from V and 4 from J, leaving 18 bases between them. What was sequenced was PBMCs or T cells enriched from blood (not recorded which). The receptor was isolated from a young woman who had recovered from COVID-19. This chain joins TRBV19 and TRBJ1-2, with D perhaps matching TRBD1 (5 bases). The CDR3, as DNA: TGTGCCAGTAGCCGCCGGTCAGGGAATCCCTATGGCTACACCTTC. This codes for CASSRRSGNPYGYTF.